Listed below are T cell receptor beta chains from one sample, sequenced in a study of T cells after yellow fever vaccination. TCRdb processed the 5' RACE reads anew with MiXCR; each CDR3 protein has one entry. The repertoire has fewer than 650,000 distinct CDR3 sequences, about a fifth of them found once; the top ten carry roughly a sixth. The source was PBMCs, collected around 3 weeks after the first yellow fever vaccination. These receptors all come from a man between 18 and 29 years old who received the YFV17D yellow fever vaccine. Both conserved end residues are part of each CDR3. D genes are given only for firm matches. Clone size appears in some rows only: once, few, many, or a class for an expanded clone.

cdr3_length clone_size j_call d_call v_call cdr3_nt cdr3_aa
14 - TRBJ2-7 - TRBV5-1 TGCGCCAGCAGCTTGGCGCCGGGGACCTACGAGCAGTACTTC CASSLAPGTYEQYF
14 few TRBJ2-5 - TRBV20-1 TGCAGTGCTAGAGGGGAGCGGGCCCAAGAGACCCAGTACTTC CSARGERAQETQYF
13 - TRBJ2-1 TRBD2 TRBV12-3/TRBV12-4 TGTGCCCCAACCGTAGGACTAGGCGGTTGGCAGTTCTTC CAPTVGLGGWQFF
11 few TRBJ2-1 - TRBV5-6 TGTGCCAGCAGCCTATACAAGGAGCAGTTCTTC CASSLYKEQFF
16 few TRBJ2-1 TRBD2 TRBV7-6 TGTGCCAGCAGCTTAGCCCCTAGCGGCTCCTACAATGAGCAGTTCTTC CASSLAPSGSYNEQFF
14 few TRBJ2-3 - TRBV10-1 TGCGCCAGCGCCCCCACTAGAGACACAGATACGCAGTATTTT CASAPTRDTDTQYF
14 - TRBJ1-3 - TRBV5-4 TGTGCCAGCAGCCCGACAGCCTCTGGAAACACCATATATTTT CASSPTASGNTIYF
12 few TRBJ1-2 - TRBV29-1 TGCAGCGTCGGTCCGGGATTATATGGCTACACCTTC CSVGPGLYGYTF
12 - TRBJ1-2 - TRBV3-1 TGTGCCAGCAGCCAGGGAACGCGGGGCTACACCTTC CASSQGTRGYTF
15 few TRBJ2-1 - TRBV10-3 TGTGCCATCAGTGTTACCAACTCGCAGGACAATGAGCAGTTCTTC CAISVTNSQDNEQFF
14 few TRBJ2-3 - TRBV6-2/TRBV6-3 TGTGCCAGCAGATGGACAGTGGGCACAGATACGCAGTATTTT CASRWTVGTDTQYF
15 few TRBJ2-1 TRBD1 TRBV5-5 TGTGCCAGTCACAGCTTGGGACAGGGTCACAATGAGCAGTTCTTC CASHSLGQGHNEQFF
12 few TRBJ2-2 - TRBV12-5 TGTGCTAGTTGCAGGAACACCGGGGAGCTGTTTTTT CASCRNTGELFF
14 - TRBJ2-2 - TRBV29-1 TGCAGCGTCAGGGACGTTCTCATCTCCGGGGAGCTGTTTTTT CSVRDVLISGELFF
11 - TRBJ1-2 - TRBV20-1 TGCAGTGCCCCCGCTGGGTGGGGCTACACCTTC CSAPAGWGYTF
16 - TRBJ2-7 - TRBV6-2/TRBV6-3 TGTGCCAGCAGCCTCGCAGAGGCTGGGCTACCCTACGAGCAGTACTTC CASSLAEAGLPYEQYF
14 few TRBJ2-3 - TRBV5-8 TGTGCCAGTACGACAGGGACTTACACAGATACGCAGTATTTT CASTTGTYTDTQYF
16 few TRBJ2-2 - TRBV7-9 TGTGCCAGCAGCTTATACCTAGCTTCTCGGTCCGGGGAGCTGTTTTTT CASSLYLASRSGELFF
15 - TRBJ2-4 - TRBV4-1 TGCGCCAGCAGCCCGCTCGGGCTAGCCAAAAACATTCAGTACTTC CASSPLGLAKNIQYF
11 few TRBJ1-2 - TRBV12-3/TRBV12-4 TGTGCCAGCAGACAGGGTACTGGCTACACCTTC CASRQGTGYTF
15 - TRBJ1-2 - TRBV5-4 TGTGCCAGCAGCTCCCAGACAGGATCTAACTATGGCTACACCTTC CASSSQTGSNYGYTF
19 few TRBJ1-2 - TRBV3-1 TGTGCCAGCAGCTCGGACTGGGGCGGGGCCGGCGCTGGGGGCTATGGCTACACCTTC CASSSDWGGAGAGGYGYTF
15 few TRBJ1-6 TRBD1 TRBV5-1 TGCGCCAGCAGCTTAGGGGACAGGGGTTTTTCACCCCTCCACTTT CASSLGDRGFSPLHF
15 - TRBJ1-2 - TRBV20-1 TGCAGTGCTAGCGAGGCTCCGGGTTGGGTCTCTGGCTACACCTTC CSASEAPGWVSGYTF
14 many TRBJ1-5 - TRBV5-5 TGTGCCAGCAGCCTAGGGAATAGCAATCAGCCCCAGCATTTT CASSLGNSNQPQHF
15 few TRBJ1-2 TRBD1 TRBV27 TGTGCCAGCAGTTGGGGTCCCGGGACAGGGAAAGGCTACACCTTC CASSWGPGTGKGYTF
12 many TRBJ1-4 - TRBV27 TGTGCCAGCAGTCAAGTCGGGGGAAAACTGTTTTTT CASSQVGGKLFF
12 - TRBJ1-1 - TRBV7-2 TGTGCCAGCAGCTTATCGGTAGGGGTAGCTTTCTTT CASSLSVGVAFF
16 - TRBJ2-7 TRBD2 TRBV7-9 TGTGCCAGCAGCGGAGGGGGAGCGGGGGCGACCTACGAGCAGTACTTC CASSGGGAGATYEQYF
16 few TRBJ2-3 - TRBV9 TGTGCCAGCAGCGAGTTCCGGAGAACTAGCACAGATACGCAGTATTTT CASSEFRRTSTDTQYF
13 - TRBJ2-1 - TRBV10-2 TGCGCCAGTTCTCCTCAAATATACAATGAGCAGTTCTTC CASSPQIYNEQFF
13 many TRBJ1-1 - TRBV7-3 TGTGCCAGCAGCAGACGGCCGAACACTGAAGCTTTCTTT CASSRRPNTEAFF
17 many TRBJ2-3 - TRBV4-3 TGCGCCAGCAGCCAAGGTTCTGCGGGGGCTTACACAGATACGCAGTATTTT CASSQGSAGAYTDTQYF
14 few TRBJ2-7 - TRBV5-1 TGCGCCAGCAGCCCCCCCCCCGATTTGAAAGAGCAGTACTTC CASSPPPDLKEQYF
13 - TRBJ1-1 - TRBV25-1 TGTGCCAGCGGCGGCAGCCTGAACACTGAAGCTTTCTTT CASGGSLNTEAFF
14 many TRBJ2-5 TRBD2 TRBV4-2 TGTGCCAGCAGCCAAGATACTAGCGGAGAGACCCAGTACTTC CASSQDTSGETQYF
12 few TRBJ2-1 - TRBV29-1 TGCAGCGCTGGGGGACGGTTGCATGAGCAGTTCTTC CSAGGRLHEQFF
17 - TRBJ2-1 TRBD2 TRBV20-1 TGCAGTGCGAGGACTAGCGGGGGGCACAGCTCCTACAATGAGCAGTTCTTC CSARTSGGHSSYNEQFF
16 - TRBJ2-3 TRBD2 TRBV9 TGTGCCAGCAGCGTAGTTCGGGGGGGTTACACAGATACGCAGTATTTT CASSVVRGGYTDTQYF
17 few TRBJ2-5 TRBD2 TRBV2 TGTGCCAGCAGTGCCGGGGGGGAGGCCACTTTGCAAGAGACCCAGTACTTC CASSAGGEATLQETQYF
16 few TRBJ2-5 - TRBV7-8 TGTGCCAGCAGCCCCCGGGGCTTCTGGCCCCAAGAGACCCAGTACTTC CASSPRGFWPQETQYF
12 few TRBJ2-5 - TRBV29-1 TGCAGCGTTGACAGAGGAGAAGAGACCCAGTACTTC CSVDRGEETQYF
12 - TRBJ2-5 - TRBV7-8 TGTGCCAGCATCTCTTGGGGAGAGACCCAGTACTTC CASISWGETQYF
12 many TRBJ2-7 - TRBV6-5 TGTGCCAGCAGGGAGCGGCGGGGCGAGCAGTACTTC CASRERRGEQYF
15 - TRBJ2-4 - TRBV3-1 TGTGCCAGCAGCCAAGAAGGGCAGGGAAGGAACATTCAGTACTTC CASSQEGQGRNIQYF
13 - TRBJ2-7 - TRBV20-1 TGCAGTGCTAGCGGCAGAGCAGCCTACGAGCAGTACTTC CSASGRAAYEQYF
14 - TRBJ2-5 - TRBV3-1 TGTGCCAGCAGCCACATGGGTCGGCAAGAGACCCAGTACTTC CASSHMGRQETQYF
15 - TRBJ2-3 TRBD1 TRBV7-3 TGTGCCAGCAGCTCTACAGGGGGTCGCACAGATACGCAGTATTTT CASSSTGGRTDTQYF
14 few TRBJ2-3 - TRBV6-5 TGTGCCAGCAGTTACGGAAGGGTCACAGATACGCAGTATTTT CASSYGRVTDTQYF
14 few TRBJ2-5 - TRBV11-2 TGTGCCAGCAGCGGGCTAGCAGTTCAAGAGACCCAGTACTTC CASSGLAVQETQYF
15 - TRBJ2-1 TRBD1 TRBV5-1 TGCGCCAGCAGCCTCCTCGGGACAGGGATTAGTGAGCAGTTCTTC CASSLLGTGISEQFF